This is a list of T cell receptor beta chains from one sample in a study of cytomegalovirus exposure and HLA in healthy donors. Some clones are missing from TCRdb's copy, which holds only in-frame ones; the method was immunoSEQ multiplex PCR. This table has nearly 200,000 clones, 77% appearing once. Sequenced: PBMCs. The origin of the receptors is a woman in her twenties or thirties in good health and CMV-seropositive. Both conserved end residues are part of each CDR3. A D gene is named only where the DNA matches it firmly.

V gene: TRBV15; J gene: TRBJ1-6; D gene: .; CDR3 length: 15; CDR3 protein: CATSRDDSYNSPLHF
V gene: TRBV18; J gene: TRBJ2-2; D gene: .; CDR3 length: 16; CDR3 protein: CASSPPAGDTTGELFF
V gene: TRBV10-3; J gene: TRBJ2-3; D gene: .; CDR3 length: 16; CDR3 protein: CAISDQQGRGTDTQYF
V gene: TRBV18; J gene: TRBJ2-5; D gene: .; CDR3 length: 14; CDR3 protein: CASSQSWGQETQYF
V gene: TRBV5-1; J gene: TRBJ2-5; D gene: .; CDR3 length: 13; CDR3 protein: CASSLQGQETQYF
V gene: TRBV5-6; J gene: TRBJ2-2; D gene: .; CDR3 length: 17; CDR3 protein: CASSLTLAGTNTGELFF
V gene: TRBV5-1; J gene: TRBJ1-2; D gene: .; CDR3 length: 14; CDR3 protein: CASSLEPSSYGYTF
V gene: TRBV4-2; J gene: TRBJ1-2; D gene: .; CDR3 length: 17; CDR3 protein: CASSQDDQLLGGYGYTF
V gene: TRBV28; J gene: TRBJ2-2; D gene: TRBD2; CDR3 length: 16; CDR3 protein: CASSPASGSYTGELFF
V gene: TRBV5-6; J gene: TRBJ2-5; D gene: TRBD2; CDR3 length: 13; CDR3 protein: CASRLAGAEAQYF
V gene: TRBV5-8; J gene: TRBJ2-4; D gene: TRBD2; CDR3 length: 13; CDR3 protein: CASSSGTRGIQYF
V gene: TRBV6-1; J gene: TRBJ2-3; D gene: TRBD1; CDR3 length: 15; CDR3 protein: CASSDWTGGTDTQYF
V gene: TRBV7-2; J gene: TRBJ1-6; D gene: .; CDR3 length: 16; CDR3 protein: CASSLEYLVGDSPLHF
V gene: TRBV2; J gene: TRBJ2-1; D gene: .; CDR3 length: 11; CDR3 protein: CASRRYNEQFF
V gene: TRBV7-9; J gene: TRBJ2-5; D gene: .; CDR3 length: 16; CDR3 protein: CASSRPGGMMRQTQYF
V gene: TRBV19; J gene: TRBJ2-7; D gene: .; CDR3 length: 13; CDR3 protein: CASSLVLRGEQYF
V gene: TRBV7-2; J gene: TRBJ1-5; D gene: .; CDR3 length: 15; CDR3 protein: CASSFETGNNQPQHF
V gene: TRBV27; J gene: TRBJ1-1; D gene: .; CDR3 length: 15; CDR3 protein: CASSFYRDRDTEAFF
V gene: TRBV7-2; J gene: TRBJ2-7; D gene: .; CDR3 length: 14; CDR3 protein: CASSDGGWVYEQYF
V gene: TRBV5-1; J gene: TRBJ2-2; D gene: .; CDR3 length: 15; CDR3 protein: CASSLLLANTGELFF
V gene: TRBV27; J gene: TRBJ2-7; D gene: TRBD1; CDR3 length: 14; CDR3 protein: CASSQTQGAYEQYF
V gene: TRBV27; J gene: TRBJ2-7; D gene: .; CDR3 length: 13; CDR3 protein: CASRGTGNHEQYF
V gene: TRBV18; J gene: TRBJ2-7; D gene: .; CDR3 length: 14; CDR3 protein: CASSRTAISHEQYF
V gene: TRBV5-6; J gene: TRBJ2-1; D gene: TRBD2; CDR3 length: 14; CDR3 protein: CASSSSRGGNEQFF
V gene: TRBV19; J gene: TRBJ2-1; D gene: .; CDR3 length: 15; CDR3 protein: CASSMVHSSYNEQFF
V gene: TRBV10-3; J gene: TRBJ1-2; D gene: .; CDR3 length: 16; CDR3 protein: CATRARADGVNYGYTF
V gene: TRBV11-3; J gene: TRBJ1-3; D gene: TRBD1; CDR3 length: 15; CDR3 protein: CASSLQGTPGNTIYF
V gene: TRBV7-2; J gene: TRBJ1-1; D gene: .; CDR3 length: 13; CDR3 protein: CASSLRMGAAAFF
V gene: TRBV9; J gene: TRBJ2-5; D gene: TRBD1; CDR3 length: 16; CDR3 protein: CASSAWDRGPGETQYF
V gene: TRBV7-9; J gene: TRBJ1-1; D gene: TRBD1; CDR3 length: 19; CDR3 protein: CASSYPLFWDRGGDTEAFF
V gene: TRBV28; J gene: TRBJ1-5; D gene: TRBD1; CDR3 length: 16; CDR3 protein: CASSLLQGAINQPQHF
V gene: TRBV27; J gene: TRBJ2-7; D gene: .; CDR3 length: 15; CDR3 protein: CASSLVGPRYGEQYF
V gene: TRBV18; J gene: TRBJ1-4; D gene: .; CDR3 length: 14; CDR3 protein: CASSLAATNEKLFF
V gene: TRBV6-1; J gene: TRBJ1-1; D gene: .; CDR3 length: 17; CDR3 protein: CASSEAGALRGNTEAFF
V gene: TRBV6-6; J gene: TRBJ2-7; D gene: .; CDR3 length: 14; CDR3 protein: CASSYNRDEYEQYF
V gene: TRBV11-2; J gene: TRBJ1-6; D gene: TRBD1; CDR3 length: 16; CDR3 protein: CASSLVQGEGRSPLHF
V gene: TRBV20-1; J gene: TRBJ1-2; D gene: .; CDR3 length: 11; CDR3 protein: CSASAGYGYTF
V gene: TRBV4-1; J gene: TRBJ1-6; D gene: .; CDR3 length: 17; CDR3 protein: CASSHPGEGSSNSPLHF
V gene: TRBV7-2; J gene: TRBJ2-7; D gene: TRBD1; CDR3 length: 14; CDR3 protein: CASSLRGQNYEQYF
V gene: TRBV5-6; J gene: TRBJ2-5; D gene: .; CDR3 length: 11; CDR3 protein: CASSYITAQYF
V gene: TRBV5-1; J gene: TRBJ2-7; D gene: .; CDR3 length: 15; CDR3 protein: CASSPTTGSSYEQYF
V gene: TRBV6-1; J gene: TRBJ1-5; D gene: .; CDR3 length: 13; CDR3 protein: CASSVTVDQPQHF
V gene: TRBV18; J gene: TRBJ2-3; D gene: .; CDR3 length: 15; CDR3 protein: CASSPVGQITDTQYF
V gene: TRBV4-2; J gene: TRBJ2-1; D gene: .; CDR3 length: 15; CDR3 protein: CASSQEPSSYNEQFF
V gene: TRBV5-4; J gene: TRBJ1-2; D gene: .; CDR3 length: 14; CDR3 protein: CASSRGDSNYGYTF
V gene: TRBV6-6; J gene: TRBJ1-5; D gene: TRBD1; CDR3 length: 16; CDR3 protein: CASSWGTGASNQPQHF
V gene: TRBV2; J gene: TRBJ2-7; D gene: .; CDR3 length: 12; CDR3 protein: CASSPRSYEQYF
V gene: TRBV28; J gene: TRBJ2-2; D gene: TRBD2; CDR3 length: 16; CDR3 protein: CASSYVGLAGTGELFF